This entry lists 6 T cell receptor beta chains sequenced from one sample in a study of T cells in Graves' hyperthyroidism and ophthalmopathy. Authors of the study amplified TCR beta CDR3 regions from RNA transcripts. A first-round RT-PCR of the TCR CDR3 used the HTBI primer set. From the multiplex PCR reads, TCRdb called clonotypes with MiXCR, one entry per CDR3 protein. The sample records some 360,000 distinct CDR3 sequences, about a sixth being singletons. Source material: blood. These receptors originate from a woman between 35 and 50 years old with Graves' ophthalmopathy.

Many counts were recorded for this clonotype. This chain uses TRBV30 with TRBJ1-5, with a possible D match to TRBD1 (6 bases). Germline V CDR1 and CDR2: GTSNPN, SVGIG (reference sequence). V was shortened by 4 bases and J by 3 bases, with 7 bases between the two germline ends. The CDR3 runs 12 residues. The CDR3 bases are TGTGCCTGGAACAGGGACAATCAGCCCCAGCATTTT. It translates to CAWNRDNQPQHF.

This clonotype was observed at least ten times. This sequence joins TRBV6-5 and TRBJ1-4; D is perhaps TRBD1 (6 bases). Trimming shortened V by 8 bases and J by 0 bases, and 10 bases separated the two germline ends. Germline CDR1 MNHEY, CDR2 SVGAGI. The CDR3 sequence is 14 residues long. The CDR3: CASRQGTTNEKLFF. The CDR3 coding sequence is TGTGCCAGCCGGCAGGGGACAACTAATGAAAAACTGTTTTTT.

The sample holds many counts of this clonotype. This chain links TRBV5-1 with TRBJ1-1; D not resolved. There are 14 residues in the CDR3. Trimming shortened V by 4 bases and J by 4 bases, and 14 bases separated the two germline ends. Germline assignment: CDR1 SGHRS and CDR2 YFSETQ. CDR3 nucleotides: TGCGCCAGCAGCCCAGAGGACCTGGCCACTGAAGCTTTCTTT. This sequence encodes CASSPEDLATEAFF.

This clonotype appeared once. Possible read error: a much larger clone is one base away. The conserved closing phenylalanine or tryptophan is absent in this CDR3, likely reflecting a read error. The chain recombines TRBV20-1 with TRBJ1-5, with a tentative D call TRBD1 (6 bases). The CDR3 has 13 residues. V gave up 5 bases and J gave up 6 bases, with 14 bases separating them. The germline V gene has CDR1 DFQATT and CDR2 SNEGSKA (reference sequence). The CDR3 here is CSAQGGGAQPQHL. The CDR3 DNA follows: TGCAGTGCTCAGGGAGGGGGTGCTCAGCCCCAGCATCTT.

This clonotype was counted ten times or more. The chain is built from TRBV19 and TRBJ2-7; 7 positions match TRBD1. V shed 3 bases, J shed 3 bases, and the junction held 8 bases outside the gene matches. This CDR3 has 15 residues. The germline gives CDR1 LNHDA, CDR2 SQIVND (reference sequence). CDR3: CASSISGQPFYEQYF. As DNA, the CDR3 is TGTGCCAGTAGTATCTCGGGACAGCCCTTCTACGAGCAGTACTTC.

The chain is built from TRBV30 and TRBJ2-7; D uncertain. Trimming took off 0 bases at V and 1 base at J, with 13 bases between the two ends. CDR3 size: 15 residues. Per germline, CDR1 GTSNPN and CDR2 SVGIG (reference sequence). CDR3 sequence (DNA): TGTGCCTGGAGTGTACCGACACGGACGTCCTACGAGCAGTACTTC. Encoded protein: CAWSVPTRTSYEQYF.